A selection of T cell receptor beta chains follows, all from one sample in a study of OX40 agonist ivuxolimab in advanced cancers. Data came from immunoSEQ multiplex PCR; TCRdb stores just in-frame clones and leaves some out. The repertoire consists of 77,000 or so clones, with 92% occurring once and the leading ten covering about 10%. The sequencing used CD4+ or CD8+ T cells sorted from blood, collected in a trial of the OX40 agonist ivuxolimab. The source is an adult with an advanced solid tumor such as melanoma, head and neck, liver or kidney cancer. The CDR3 runs from the conserved cysteine through the conserved F or W. D genes are given only for firm matches. Only some rows state a clone size, as once, few, many or a class for expanded clones.

cdr3_nt cdr3_aa v_call d_call j_call clone_size
TGTGCCAGCAGCGTAATACAGGGGGCCCATCTTAACTATGGCTACACCTTC CASSVIQGAHLNYGYTF TRBV9 TRBD1 TRBJ1-2 NA
TGTGCCAGCAGTGACCCTGGATGGGAGGAGGAGACCCAGTACTTC CASSDPGWEEETQYF TRBV2 NA TRBJ2-5 NA
TGTGCCAGCAGCTTACGTGGGGGGGACACTAACTACGAGCAGTACTTC CASSLRGGDTNYEQYF TRBV7-6 NA TRBJ2-7 NA
TGTGCCAGCAGTTTCGCGGGTAGCTCCTACGAGCAGTACTTC CASSFAGSSYEQYF TRBV27 NA TRBJ2-7 NA
TGTGCCAGCAGCAAGAGACAGGGGGGTAATTCACCCCTCCACTTT CASSKRQGGNSPLHF TRBV21-1 NA TRBJ1-6 NA
TGTGCCAGCAGCCCGTCGGACAGCTACAATGAGCAGTTCTTC CASSPSDSYNEQFF TRBV21-1 NA TRBJ2-1 NA
TGCACCAGCAGCCAAGATCGCGGGGGGGCCGGCAAAAACATTCAGTACTTC CTSSQDRGGAGKNIQYF TRBV1 NA TRBJ2-4 once
TGTGCCAGCAGCTTGGCCTCTGGCAATCAGCCCCAGCATTTT CASSLASGNQPQHF TRBV5-6 NA TRBJ1-5 NA
TGTGCCAGCAGCTTGTTCAGCGCTCTGAAAGGCGAGCAGTACTTC CASSLFSALKGEQYF TRBV5-4 NA TRBJ2-7 NA
TGTGCCAGCAGCTCCTTTGGGACAGGGGGCGGAAAACTGTTTTTT CASSSFGTGGGKLFF TRBV27 TRBD1 TRBJ1-4 NA
TGCGCCAGCAGTTACGGGACCGGGGAGCTGTTTTTT CASSYGTGELFF TRBV10-2 NA TRBJ2-2 NA
TGTGCCAGCAGTGAATACAGGGGCGGCGGGACGCAGTATTTT CASSEYRGGGTQYF TRBV2 TRBD1 TRBJ2-3 NA
TGTGCCAGCAGTGAGGGAACTTTTAGCACAGATACGCAGTATTTT CASSEGTFSTDTQYF TRBV27 NA TRBJ2-3 NA
TGTGCCAGCAGTCTGGGCACTGAAGCTTTCTTT CASSLGTEAFF TRBV6-6 NA TRBJ1-1 few
TGTGCCAGCAGCCATATCCCCCCTCCCGTCCGCGCCCTCCACTTT CASSHIPPPVRALHF TRBV7-2 NA TRBJ1-6 NA
TGTGCCAGCAGAAACGGCGGGGATCAACAGCCCCAGCATTTT CASRNGGDQQPQHF TRBV27 NA TRBJ1-5 NA
TGTGCCAGCAGCTTGTCAAAGAGCGGGGACGAAGTTTGGCCCTACGAGCAGTACTTC CASSLSKSGDEVWPYEQYF TRBV5-5 TRBD2 TRBJ2-7 NA
TGTGCCAGCAGTTTATCACTGAGCTACGAGCAGTACTTC CASSLSLSYEQYF TRBV27 NA TRBJ2-7 NA